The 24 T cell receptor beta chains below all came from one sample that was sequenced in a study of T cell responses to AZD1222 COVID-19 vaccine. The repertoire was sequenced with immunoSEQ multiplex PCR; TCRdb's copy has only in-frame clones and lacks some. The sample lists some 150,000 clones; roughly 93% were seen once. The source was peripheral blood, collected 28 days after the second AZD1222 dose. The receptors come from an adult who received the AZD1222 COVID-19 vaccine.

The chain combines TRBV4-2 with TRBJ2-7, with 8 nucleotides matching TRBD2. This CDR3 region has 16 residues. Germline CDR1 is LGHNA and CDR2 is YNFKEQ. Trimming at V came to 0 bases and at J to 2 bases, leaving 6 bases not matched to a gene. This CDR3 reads CASSQEGSGSPYEQYF. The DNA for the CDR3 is TGTGCCAGCAGCCAAGAGGGGAGCGGGAGTCCCTACGAGCAGTACTTC.

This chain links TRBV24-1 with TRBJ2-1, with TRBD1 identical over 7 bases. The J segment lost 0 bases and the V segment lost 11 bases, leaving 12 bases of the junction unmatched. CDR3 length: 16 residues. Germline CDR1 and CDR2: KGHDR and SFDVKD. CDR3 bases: TGTGCCATCGCCTTATACAGGGGCGGCTCCTACAATGAGCAGTTCTTC. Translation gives CAIALYRGGSYNEQFF.

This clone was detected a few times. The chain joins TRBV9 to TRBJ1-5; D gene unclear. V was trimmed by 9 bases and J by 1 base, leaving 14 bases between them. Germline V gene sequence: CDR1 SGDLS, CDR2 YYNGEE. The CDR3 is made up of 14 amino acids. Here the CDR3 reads CATLGIGSNQPQHF. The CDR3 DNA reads TGTGCCACCCTGGGGATAGGGAGCAATCAGCCCCAGCATTTT.

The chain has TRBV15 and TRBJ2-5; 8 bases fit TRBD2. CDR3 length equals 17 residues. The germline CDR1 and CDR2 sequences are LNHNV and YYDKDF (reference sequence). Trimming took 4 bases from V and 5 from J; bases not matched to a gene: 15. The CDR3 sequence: CATSKAGSGRTGETQYF. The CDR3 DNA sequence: TGTGCCACCAGCAAGGCGGGGAGCGGGAGAACTGGTGAGACCCAGTACTTC.

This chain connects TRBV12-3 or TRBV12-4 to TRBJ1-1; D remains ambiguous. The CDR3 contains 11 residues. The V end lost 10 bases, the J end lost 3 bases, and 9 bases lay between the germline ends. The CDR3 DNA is TGTGCCACCCGGGCGGACACTGAAGCTTTCTTT. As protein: CATRADTEAFF.

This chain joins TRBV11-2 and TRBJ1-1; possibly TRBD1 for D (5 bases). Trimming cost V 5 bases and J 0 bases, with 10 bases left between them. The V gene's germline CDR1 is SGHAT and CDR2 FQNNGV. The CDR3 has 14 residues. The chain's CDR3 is CASSRDSMNTEAFF. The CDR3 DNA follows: TGTGCCAGCAGCCGCGACAGTATGAACACTGAAGCTTTCTTT.

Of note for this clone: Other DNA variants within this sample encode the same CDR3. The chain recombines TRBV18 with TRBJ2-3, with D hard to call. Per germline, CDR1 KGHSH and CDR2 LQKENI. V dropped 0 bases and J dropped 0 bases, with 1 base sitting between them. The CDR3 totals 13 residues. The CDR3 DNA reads TGTGCCAGCTCACCACCTAGCACAGATACGCAGTATTTT. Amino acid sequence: CASSPPSTDTQYF.

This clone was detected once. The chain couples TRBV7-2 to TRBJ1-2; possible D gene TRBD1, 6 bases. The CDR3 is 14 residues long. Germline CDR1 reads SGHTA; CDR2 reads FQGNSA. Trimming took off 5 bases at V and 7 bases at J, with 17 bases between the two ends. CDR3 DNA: TGTGCCAGCAGCGCCAGAGGAGGGGGGACTGGCTACACCTTC. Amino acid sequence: CASSARGGGTGYTF. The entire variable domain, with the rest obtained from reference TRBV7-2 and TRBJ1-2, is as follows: GAGVSQSPSNKVTEKGKDVELRCDPISGHTALYWYRQSLGQGLEFLIYFQGNSAPDKSGLPSDRFSAERTGGSVSTLTIQRTQQEDSAVYLCASSARGGGTGYTFGSGTRLTVV.

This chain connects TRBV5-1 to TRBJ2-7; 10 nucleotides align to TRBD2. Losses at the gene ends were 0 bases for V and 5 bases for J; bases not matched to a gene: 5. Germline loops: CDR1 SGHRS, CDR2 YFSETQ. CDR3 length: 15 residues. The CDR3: CASSLGSGGPHEQYF. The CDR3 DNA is TGCGCCAGCAGCTTGGGTAGCGGGGGGCCCCACGAGCAGTACTTC.

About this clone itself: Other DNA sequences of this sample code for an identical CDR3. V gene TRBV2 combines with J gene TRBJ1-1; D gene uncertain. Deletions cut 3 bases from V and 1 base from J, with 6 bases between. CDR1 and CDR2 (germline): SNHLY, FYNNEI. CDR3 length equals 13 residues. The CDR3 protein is CASSESPNTEAFF. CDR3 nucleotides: TGTGCCAGCAGTGAGTCCCCGAACACTGAAGCTTTCTTT. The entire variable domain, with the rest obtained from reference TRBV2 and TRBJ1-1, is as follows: EPEVTQTPSHQVTQMGQEVILRCVPISNHLYFYWYRQILGQKVEFLVSFYNNEISEKSEIFDDQFSVERPDGSNFTLKIRSTKLEDSAMYFCASSESPNTEAFFGQGTRLTVV.

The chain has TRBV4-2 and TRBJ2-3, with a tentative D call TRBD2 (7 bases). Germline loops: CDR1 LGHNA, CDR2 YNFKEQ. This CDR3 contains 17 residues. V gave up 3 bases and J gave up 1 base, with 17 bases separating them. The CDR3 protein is CASSQGTGGQRTDTQYF. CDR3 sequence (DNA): TGTGCCAGCAGCCAGGGGACGGGGGGACAACGCACAGATACGCAGTATTTT.

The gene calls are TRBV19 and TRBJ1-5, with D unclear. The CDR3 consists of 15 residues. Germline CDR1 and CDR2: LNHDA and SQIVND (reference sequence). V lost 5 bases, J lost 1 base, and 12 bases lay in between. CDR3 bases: TGTGCCAGTAGTGCTACATCGGGAAGCAATCAGCCCCAGCATTTT. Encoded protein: CASSATSGSNQPQHF.

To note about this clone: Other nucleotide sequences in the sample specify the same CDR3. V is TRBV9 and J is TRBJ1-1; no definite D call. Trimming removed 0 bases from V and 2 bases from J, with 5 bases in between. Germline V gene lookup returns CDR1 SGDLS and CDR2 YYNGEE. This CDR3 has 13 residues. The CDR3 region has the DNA TGTGCCAGCAGCGTAGGACCTAACACTGAAGCTTTCTTT. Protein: CASSVGPNTEAFF.

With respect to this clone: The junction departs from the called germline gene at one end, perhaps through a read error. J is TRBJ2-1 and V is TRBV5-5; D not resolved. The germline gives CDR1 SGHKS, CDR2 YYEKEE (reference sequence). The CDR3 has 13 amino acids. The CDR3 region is CASSLLSDNEQFF. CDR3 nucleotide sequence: TGTGCCAGCAGCTTGCTCTCCGACAATGAGCAGTTCTTC.

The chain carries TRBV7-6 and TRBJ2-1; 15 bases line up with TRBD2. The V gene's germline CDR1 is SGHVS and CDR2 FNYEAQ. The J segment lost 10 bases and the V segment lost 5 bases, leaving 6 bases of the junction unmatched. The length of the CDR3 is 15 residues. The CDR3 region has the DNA TGTGCCAGCAGCCGACGGACTAGCGGGAGGGACGAGCAGTTCTTC. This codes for CASSRRTSGRDEQFF.

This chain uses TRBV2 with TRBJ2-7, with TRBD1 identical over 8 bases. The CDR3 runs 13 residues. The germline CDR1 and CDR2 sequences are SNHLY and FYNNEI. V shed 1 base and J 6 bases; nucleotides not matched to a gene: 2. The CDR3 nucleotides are TGTGCCAGCAGTGAAGAGACAGGGGCCGAGCAGTACTTC. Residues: CASSEETGAEQYF. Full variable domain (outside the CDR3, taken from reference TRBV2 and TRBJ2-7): EPEVTQTPSHQVTQMGQEVILRCVPISNHLYFYWYRQILGQKVEFLVSFYNNEISEKSEIFDDQFSVERPDGSNFTLKIRSTKLEDSAMYFCASSEETGAEQYFGPGTRLTVT.

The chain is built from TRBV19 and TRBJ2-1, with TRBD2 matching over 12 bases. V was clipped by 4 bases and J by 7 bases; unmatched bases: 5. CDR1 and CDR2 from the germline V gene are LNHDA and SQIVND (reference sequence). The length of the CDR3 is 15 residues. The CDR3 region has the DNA TGTGCCAGTAGTAGGACTAGCGGGAAGTGGAATGAGCAGTTCTTC. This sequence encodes CASSRTSGKWNEQFF. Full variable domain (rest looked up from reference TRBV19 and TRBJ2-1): DGGITQSPKYLFRKEGQNVTLSCEQNLNHDAMYWYRQDPGQGLRLIYYSQIVNDFQKGDIAEGYSVSREKKESFPLTVTSAQKNPTAFYLCASSRTSGKWNEQFFGPGTRLTVL.

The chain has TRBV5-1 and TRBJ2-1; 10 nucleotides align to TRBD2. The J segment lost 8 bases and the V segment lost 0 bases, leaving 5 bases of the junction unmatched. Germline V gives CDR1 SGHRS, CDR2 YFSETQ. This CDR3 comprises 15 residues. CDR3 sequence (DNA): TGCGCCAGCAGCTTGGGAGCGGGAGGGAGCGATGAGCAGTTCTTC. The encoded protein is CASSLGAGGSDEQFF.

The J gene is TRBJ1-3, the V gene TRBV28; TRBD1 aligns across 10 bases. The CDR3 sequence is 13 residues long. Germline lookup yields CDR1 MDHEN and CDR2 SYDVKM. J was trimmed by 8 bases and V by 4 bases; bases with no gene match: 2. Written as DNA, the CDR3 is TGTGCCAGCAGTTCTGGACAGGGGGACACCATATATTTT. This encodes CASSSGQGDTIYF.

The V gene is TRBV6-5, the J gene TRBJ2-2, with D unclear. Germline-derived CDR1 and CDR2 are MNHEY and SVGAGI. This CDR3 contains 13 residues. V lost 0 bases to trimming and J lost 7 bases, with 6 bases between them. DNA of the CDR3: TGTGCCAGCAGTTACTCGGGATTCGGGGAGCTGTTTTTT. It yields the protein CASSYSGFGELFF.

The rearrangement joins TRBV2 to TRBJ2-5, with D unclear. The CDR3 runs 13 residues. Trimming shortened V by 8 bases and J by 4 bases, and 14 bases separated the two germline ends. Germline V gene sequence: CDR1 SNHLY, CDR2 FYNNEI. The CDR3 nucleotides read TGTGCCAGCCAGACCCTTGGCGGAGAGACCCAGTACTTC. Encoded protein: CASQTLGGETQYF.

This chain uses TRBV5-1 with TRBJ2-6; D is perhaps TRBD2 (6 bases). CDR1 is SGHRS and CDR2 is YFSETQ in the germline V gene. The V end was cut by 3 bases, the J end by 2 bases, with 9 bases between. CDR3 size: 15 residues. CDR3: CASSWTGAGANVLTF. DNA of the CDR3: TGCGCCAGCAGCTGGACGGGGGCTGGGGCCAACGTCCTGACTTTC.

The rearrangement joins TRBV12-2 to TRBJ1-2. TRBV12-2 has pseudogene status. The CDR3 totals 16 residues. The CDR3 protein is CASRLVRWPPVGGYTF. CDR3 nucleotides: TGTGCAAGTCGCTTAGTAAGATGGCCGCCCGTAGGTGGCTACACCTTC.

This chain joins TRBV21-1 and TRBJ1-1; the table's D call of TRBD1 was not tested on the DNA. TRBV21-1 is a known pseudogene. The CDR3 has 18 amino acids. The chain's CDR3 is CASSSKDRKGGMNTEAFF. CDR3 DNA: TGTGCCAGCAGCTCCAAAGACCGAAAAGGGGGAATGAACACTGAAGCTTTCTTT.